The clone carrying this T cell receptor beta chain was seen only a few times. It was with 60 Vbeta and 13 Jbeta primers that the PCR ran. Assay: immunoSEQ multiplex PCR; the TCRdb copy retains only in-frame clones and omits some. The table lists some 96,000 clones, 50% to 80% of them singletons. This CDR3 region has 14 residues. The junction had 5 bases not matched to a gene; V was cut back by 8 bases and J by 5 bases. The germline V gene encodes CDR1 SGHRS and CDR2 YFSETQ. These data belong to a study of cytomegalovirus exposure and HLA in healthy donors. Donors had nominal health at sampling but likely had unrecorded immune exposures.

The source is a man between 60 and 75 years old in good health and CMV-seronegative. V gene TRBV5-1 combines with J gene TRBJ1-6; 9 bases fit TRBD1. Sample: PBMCs. The CDR3: CASQTGGDNSPLHF. The CDR3 DNA reads as TGCGCCAGTCAGACAGGGGGGGATAATTCACCCCTCCACTTT.